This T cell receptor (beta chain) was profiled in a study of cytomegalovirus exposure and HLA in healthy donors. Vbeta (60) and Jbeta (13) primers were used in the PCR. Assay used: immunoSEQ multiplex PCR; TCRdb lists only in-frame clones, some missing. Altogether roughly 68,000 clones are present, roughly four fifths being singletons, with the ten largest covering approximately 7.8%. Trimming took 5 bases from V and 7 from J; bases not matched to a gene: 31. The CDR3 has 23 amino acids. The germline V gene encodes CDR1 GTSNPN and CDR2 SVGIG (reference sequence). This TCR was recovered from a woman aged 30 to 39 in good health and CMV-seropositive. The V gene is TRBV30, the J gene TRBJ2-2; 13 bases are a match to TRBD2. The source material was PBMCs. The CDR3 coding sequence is TGTGCCTGGCGCTTTGGGGTCTACAGGGGGCAAGGACTAGCGGGAGTTTTCAGCGGGGAGCTGTTTTTT. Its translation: CAWRFGVYRGQGLAGVFSGELFF.